Listed here are 12 T cell receptor beta chains from one sample, sequenced in a study of response to subunit inactivated influenza vaccine. One entry per CDR3 protein results from TCRdb running MiXCR on the RT-PCR reads. In the table there are about 520,000 distinct CDR3 sequences, around 9.9% of which are singletons. Sample: PBMCs from blood, taken more than 35 days after vaccination. The receptor source for this set is a man in his fifties who received an inactivated influenza vaccine.

This clonotype was observed at least ten times. The CDR3 region has the DNA TGCAGCGTTCTTACCAGGGAGGAGACCCAGTACTTC. This codes for CSVLTREETQYF. The chain combines TRBV29-1 with TRBJ2-5; either TRBD1 or TRBD2 may fit D (5 bases each). Germline CDR1 SQVTM, CDR2 ANQGSEA. The V and J ends lost 5 bases and 5 bases respectively, with 12 bases between them. The CDR3 has 12 residues.

This clonotype has at least ten counts. The chain is built from TRBV4-2 and TRBJ2-1, with 11 bases matching TRBD2. This CDR3 comprises 19 residues. The germline V gene encodes CDR1 LGHNA and CDR2 YNFKEQ. Trimming cost V 4 bases and J 5 bases; bases outside gene matches: 16. CDR3 bases: TGTGCCAGCAGCCGATTGACTGTGATCCATAGCGGGAGGGACAATGAGCAGTTCTTC. It translates to CASSRLTVIHSGRDNEQFF.

This clonotype was seen ten or more times. This CDR3 is CASSPTSGNTIYF. Here the CDR3 DNA reads TGTGCCAGCAGCCCGACCTCTGGAAACACCATATATTTT. The V call is TRBV12-3 or TRBV12-4, the J call TRBJ1-3, with D unresolved. The CDR3 totals 13 residues. Trimming took 6 bases from V and 0 from J, leaving 6 bases between them.

V usage is TRBV7-9 and J usage is TRBJ2-1; 10 bases match TRBD2. This CDR3 is 15 amino acids long. From germline, CDR1 is SEHNR and CDR2 FQNEAQ (reference sequence). Losses at the gene ends were 5 bases for V and 8 bases for J; bases not matched to a gene: 9. CDR3 residues: CASSALAGAHHEQFF. CDR3 nucleotides: TGTGCCAGCAGCGCGCTAGCGGGAGCGCACCATGAGCAGTTCTTC.

This clonotype came up a few times. V usage is TRBV10-3 and J usage is TRBJ1-2; TRBD1 matches at 9 bases. Trimming cost V 2 bases and J 4 bases; bases outside gene matches: 2. The germline gives CDR1 ENHRY, CDR2 SYGVKD. The CDR3 loop spans 14 amino acids. CDR3 sequence reads: CAISEGTGRYGYTF. The CDR3 nucleotides read TGTGCCATCAGTGAGGGGACAGGGCGCTATGGCTACACCTTC.

The CDR3 loop reads CASSLTGGSTGELFF. In DNA form, the CDR3 reads TGCGCCAGCAGCTTGACGGGGGGGAGCACCGGGGAGCTGTTTTTT. The chain is built from TRBV5-1 and TRBJ2-2; 8 bases match TRBD2. Germline V CDR1 and CDR2: SGHRS, YFSETQ. After removal of 1 base from V and 4 bases from J, the junction contained 3 bases not matched to a gene. The CDR3 sequence is 15 residues long.

In this sample, this clonotype turned up many times. J is TRBJ2-7 and V is TRBV29-1, with TRBD2 as a possible D gene (5 bases). CDR3 length equals 13 residues. V was cut by 2 bases and J by 5 bases, with 13 bases left in between. The V gene's germline CDR1 is SQVTM and CDR2 ANQGSEA. CDR3 DNA: TGCAGCGTTGAAAGGTTGAGCGGTGACGAGCAGTACTTC. Residues: CSVERLSGDEQYF.

The sample holds many counts of this clonotype. The CDR3 here is CASSSLAGGFTDTQYF. The DNA of the CDR3 is TGTGCCAGCAGCTCACTAGCGGGAGGCTTCACAGATACGCAGTATTTT. The chain is built from TRBV7-2 and TRBJ2-3; 12 bases agree with TRBD2. Germline V lookup: CDR1 SGHTA, CDR2 FQGNSA. This CDR3 has 16 residues. Losses at the gene ends were 4 bases for V and 2 bases for J; bases not matched to a gene: 4.

This clonotype was found a few times. The CDR3 sequence: CASSLGQGGTQYF. The CDR3, as DNA: TGTGCCAGCAGCTTAGGACAGGGCGGGACCCAGTACTTC. The V call is TRBV7-9, the J call TRBJ2-5; 7 bases map to TRBD1. The ends lost 1 base at V and 7 bases at J; junction bases unmatched: 3. Germline V CDR1 and CDR2: SEHNR, FQNEAQ (reference sequence). The CDR3 spans 13 residues.

This clonotype was observed a few times. The chain carries TRBV7-2 and TRBJ2-1, with D perhaps TRBD1 (6 bases). Germline-derived CDR1 and CDR2 are SGHTA and FQGNSA. V gave up 6 bases and J gave up 9 bases, with 12 bases separating them. The length of the CDR3 is 12 residues. The CDR3 loop reads CASSSGVGEQFF. The CDR3 nucleotides are TGTGCCAGCAGTTCAGGGGTTGGTGAGCAGTTCTTC.

This clonotype has just a few counts. The chain carries TRBV5-1 and TRBJ2-2; D is tentatively TRBD1 or TRBD2 (6 bases each). Germline CDR1 is SGHRS and CDR2 is YFSETQ. V was clipped by 4 bases and J by 3 bases, with 16 bases between them. The CDR3 runs to 16 residues. CDR3 loop: CASSDGGTGYTGELFF. The CDR3 DNA reads TGCGCCAGCAGCGACGGGGGTACAGGGTACACCGGGGAGCTGTTTTTT.

This clonotype was observed a handful of times. V is TRBV7-2 and J is TRBJ2-7; tentatively, D is TRBD2 (5 bases). The V end lost 5 bases, the J end lost 0 bases, and 8 bases lay between the germline ends. Germline CDR1 is SGHTA and CDR2 is FQGNSA. The CDR3 is made up of 13 amino acids. The chain's CDR3 is CASSRSASYEQYF. Here the CDR3 DNA reads TGTGCCAGCAGCCGTAGCGCCTCCTACGAGCAGTACTTC.